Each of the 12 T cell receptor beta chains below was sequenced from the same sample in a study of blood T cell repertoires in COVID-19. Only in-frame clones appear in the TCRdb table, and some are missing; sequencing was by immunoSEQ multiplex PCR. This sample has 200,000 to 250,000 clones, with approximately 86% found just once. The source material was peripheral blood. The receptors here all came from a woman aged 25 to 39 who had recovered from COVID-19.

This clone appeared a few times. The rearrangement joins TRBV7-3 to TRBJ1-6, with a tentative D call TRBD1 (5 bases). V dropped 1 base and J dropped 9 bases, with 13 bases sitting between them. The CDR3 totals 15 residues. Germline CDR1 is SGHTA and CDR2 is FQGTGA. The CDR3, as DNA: TGTGCCAGCAGCTTAAGGGGGGGTGATATTTCACCCCTCCACTTT. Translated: CASSLRGGDISPLHF.

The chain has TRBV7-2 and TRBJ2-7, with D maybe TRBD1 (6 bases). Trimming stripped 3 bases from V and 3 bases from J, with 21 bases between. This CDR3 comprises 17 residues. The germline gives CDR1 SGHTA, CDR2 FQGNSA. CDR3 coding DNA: TGTGCCAGCAGCTTGAGAGGGGGAGCTACAGCCCTCTACGAGCAGTACTTC. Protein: CASSLRGGATALYEQYF.

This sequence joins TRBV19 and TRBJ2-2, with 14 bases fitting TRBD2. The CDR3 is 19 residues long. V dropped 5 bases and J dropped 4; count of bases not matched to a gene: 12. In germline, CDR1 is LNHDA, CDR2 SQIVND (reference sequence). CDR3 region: CASSVPGLAGDGTTGELFF. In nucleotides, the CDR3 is TGTGCCAGTAGTGTCCCGGGACTAGCGGGGGACGGAACCACCGGGGAGCTGTTTTTT.

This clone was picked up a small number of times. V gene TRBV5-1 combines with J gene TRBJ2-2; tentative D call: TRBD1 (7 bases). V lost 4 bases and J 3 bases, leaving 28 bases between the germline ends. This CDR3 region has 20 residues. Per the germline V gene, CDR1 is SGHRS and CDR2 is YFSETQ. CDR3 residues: CASSPATRIQGRQDTGELFF. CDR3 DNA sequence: TGCGCCAGCAGCCCGGCCACGAGGATACAGGGGAGGCAGGACACCGGGGAGCTGTTTTTT.

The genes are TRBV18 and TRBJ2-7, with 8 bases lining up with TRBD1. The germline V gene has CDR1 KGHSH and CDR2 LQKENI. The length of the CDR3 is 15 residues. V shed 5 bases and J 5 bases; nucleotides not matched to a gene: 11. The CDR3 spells CASSAADRVYHEQYF. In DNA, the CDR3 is TGTGCCAGCTCAGCAGCGGACAGGGTATACCACGAGCAGTACTTC. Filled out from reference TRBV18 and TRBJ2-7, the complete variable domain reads NAGVMQNPRHLVRRRGQEARLRCSPMKGHSHVYWYRQLPEEGLKFMVYLQKENIIDESGMPKERFSAEFPKEGPSILRIQQVVRGDSAAYFCASSAADRVYHEQYFGPGTRLTVT.

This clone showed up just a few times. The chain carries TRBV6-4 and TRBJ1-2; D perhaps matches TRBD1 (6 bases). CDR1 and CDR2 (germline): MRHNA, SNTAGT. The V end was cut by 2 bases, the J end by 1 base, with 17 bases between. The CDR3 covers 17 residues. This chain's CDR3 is CASSDTGSRGGNYGYTF. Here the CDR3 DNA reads TGTGCCAGCAGTGACACAGGGTCTCGCGGAGGTAACTATGGCTACACCTTC.

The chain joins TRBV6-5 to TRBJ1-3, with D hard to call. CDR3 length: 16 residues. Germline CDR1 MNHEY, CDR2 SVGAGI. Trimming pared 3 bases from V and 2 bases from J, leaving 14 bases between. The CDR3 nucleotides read TGTGCCAGCAGTTATTGGGAGTCGGGTACTGGAAACACCATATATTTT. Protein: CASSYWESGTGNTIYF.

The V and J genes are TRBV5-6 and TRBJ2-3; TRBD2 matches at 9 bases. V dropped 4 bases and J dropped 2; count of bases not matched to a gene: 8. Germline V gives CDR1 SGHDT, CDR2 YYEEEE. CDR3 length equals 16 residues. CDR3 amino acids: CASSVNLAGVTDTQYF. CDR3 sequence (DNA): TGTGCCAGCAGCGTCAACTTAGCGGGGGTCACAGATACGCAGTATTTT. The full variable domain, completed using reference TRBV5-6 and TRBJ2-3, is DAGVTQSPTHLIKTRGQQVTLRCSPKSGHDTVSWYQQALGQGPQFIFQYYEEEERQRGNFPDRFSGHQFPNYSSELNVNALLLGDSALYLCASSVNLAGVTDTQYFGPGTRLTVL.

CDR3: CASSQDQGRGGGQPQHF. The CDR3 DNA reads TGTGCCAGCAGCCAAGATCAGGGGCGAGGGGGCGGTCAGCCCCAGCATTTT. V usage is TRBV3-1 (or the pseudogene TRBV3-2) and J usage is TRBJ1-5; 7 nucleotides match TRBD1. V shed 0 bases, J shed 6 bases, and the junction held 11 bases outside the gene matches. Germline loops: CDR1 LGHDT, CDR2 YNNKEL (reference sequence). There are 17 residues in the CDR3.

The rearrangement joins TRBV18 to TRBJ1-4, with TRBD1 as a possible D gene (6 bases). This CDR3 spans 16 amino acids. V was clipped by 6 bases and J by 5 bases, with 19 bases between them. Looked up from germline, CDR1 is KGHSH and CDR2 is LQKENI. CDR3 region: CASSPNTGPINEKLFF. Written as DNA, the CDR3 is TGTGCCAGCTCCCCTAATACAGGGCCAATCAATGAAAAACTGTTTTTT.

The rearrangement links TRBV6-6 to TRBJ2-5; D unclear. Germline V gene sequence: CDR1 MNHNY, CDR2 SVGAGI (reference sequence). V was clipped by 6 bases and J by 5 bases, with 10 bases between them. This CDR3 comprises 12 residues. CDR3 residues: CASSPLGETQYF. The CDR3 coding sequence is TGTGCCAGCAGCCCCCTTGGCGAGACCCAGTACTTC.

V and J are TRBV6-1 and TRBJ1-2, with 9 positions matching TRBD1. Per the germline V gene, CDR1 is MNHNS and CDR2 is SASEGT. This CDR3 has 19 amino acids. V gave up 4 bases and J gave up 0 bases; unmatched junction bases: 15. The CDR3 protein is CASSVRGTGKFSSNYGYTF. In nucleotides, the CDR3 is TGTGCCAGCAGTGTACGAGGGACAGGGAAATTTTCCTCTAACTATGGCTACACCTTC.